This TCR beta chain was documented in a study of vaccination and CD4 T cells after COVID-19. At the level of the study: Investigators stimulated cells with overlapping spike peptides drawn from SARS-CoV-2, HCoV-NL63, HCoV-OC43 and HCoV-229E. Study-wide results and limits: Looking at convalescent patients, 304 of their 307 vaccine-specific clones were spike mono-reactive.

The Oncomine TCR Beta short-read assay was applied to DNA of cultured CD4+ T cells. TCRdb recomputed calls from the PCR reads with MiXCR, one row per CDR3 protein. The table has around 19,000 distinct CDR3 sequences, about two fifths seen once. Germline values: CDR1 SGHAT, CDR2 FQNNGV. Between the trimmed V and J ends, which lost 5 bases and 0 bases, there was a span of 11 bases. The CDR3 loop spans 15 amino acids. Sample treatment: roughly 11-day PBMC culture with coronavirus spike peptide pools or control peptides (ViraFEST assay). It was on days 3 and 7 that half the medium was replaced with fresh IL-2 medium. As for this clonotype: The antigen is undetermined.

Material for sequencing was CD4+ T cells from blood, cultured in vitro. This TCR was sampled from a human donor who had recovered from COVID-19. The chain carries TRBV11-2 and TRBJ2-1; D is possibly TRBD2 (6 bases). CDR3 protein: CASSPISGSYNEQFF. CDR3 DNA: TGTGCCAGCAGCCCTATTAGCGGCTCCTACAATGAGCAGTTCTTC.